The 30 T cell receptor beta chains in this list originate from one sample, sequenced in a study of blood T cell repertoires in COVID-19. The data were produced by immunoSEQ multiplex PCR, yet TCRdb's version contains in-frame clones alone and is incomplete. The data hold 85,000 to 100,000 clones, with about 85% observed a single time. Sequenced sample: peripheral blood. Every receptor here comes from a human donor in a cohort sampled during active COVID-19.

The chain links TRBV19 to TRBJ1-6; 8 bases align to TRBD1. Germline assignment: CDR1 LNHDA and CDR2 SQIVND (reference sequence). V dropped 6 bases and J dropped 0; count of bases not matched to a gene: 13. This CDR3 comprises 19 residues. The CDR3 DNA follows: TGTGCCAGTAGCAGACTTCGGACAGGGCCGAGCTCCTATAATTCACCCCTCCACTTT. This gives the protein CASSRLRTGPSSYNSPLHF. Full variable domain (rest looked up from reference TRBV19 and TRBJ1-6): DGGITQSPKYLFRKEGQNVTLSCEQNLNHDAMYWYRQDPGQGLRLIYYSQIVNDFQKGDIAEGYSVSREKKESFPLTVTSAQKNPTAFYLCASSRLRTGPSSYNSPLHFGNGTRLTVT.

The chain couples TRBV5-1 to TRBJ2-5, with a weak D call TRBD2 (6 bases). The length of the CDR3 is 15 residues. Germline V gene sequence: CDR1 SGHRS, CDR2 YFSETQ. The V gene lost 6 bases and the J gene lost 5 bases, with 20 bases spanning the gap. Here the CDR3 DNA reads TGCGCCAGCACCACCAGTATCTGGGGGGAGGAGACCCAGTACTTC. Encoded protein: CASTTSIWGEETQYF.

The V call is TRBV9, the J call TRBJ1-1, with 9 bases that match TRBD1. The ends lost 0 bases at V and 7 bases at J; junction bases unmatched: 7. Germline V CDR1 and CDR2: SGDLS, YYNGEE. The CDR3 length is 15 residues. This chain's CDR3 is CASSVEGQGPYEAFF. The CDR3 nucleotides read TGTGCCAGCAGCGTAGAGGGACAGGGCCCGTATGAAGCTTTCTTT.

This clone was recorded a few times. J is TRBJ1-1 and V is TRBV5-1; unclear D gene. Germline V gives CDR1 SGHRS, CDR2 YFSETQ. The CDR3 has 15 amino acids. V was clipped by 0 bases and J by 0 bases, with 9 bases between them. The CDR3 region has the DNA TGCGCCAGCAGCTTGGTGCCGGGGATGAACACTGAAGCTTTCTTT. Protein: CASSLVPGMNTEAFF.

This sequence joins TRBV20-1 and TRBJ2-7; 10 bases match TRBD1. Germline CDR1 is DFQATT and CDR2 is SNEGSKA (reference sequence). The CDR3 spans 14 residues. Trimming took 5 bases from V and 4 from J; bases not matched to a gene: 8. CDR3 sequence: CSACGTGDCYEQYF. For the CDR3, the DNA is TGCAGTGCTTGTGGGACAGGGGATTGTTACGAGCAGTACTTC.

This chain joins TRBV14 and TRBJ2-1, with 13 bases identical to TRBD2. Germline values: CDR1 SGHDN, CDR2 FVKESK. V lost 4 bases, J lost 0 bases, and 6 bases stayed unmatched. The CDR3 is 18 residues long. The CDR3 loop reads CASSPGTSGKSSYNEQFF. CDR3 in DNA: TGTGCCAGCAGCCCCGGGACTAGCGGGAAGAGCTCCTACAATGAGCAGTTCTTC.

Here the CDR3 DNA reads TGCGCCAGCAACCCGACCGGACAGGGTTATGAAAAACTGTTTTTT. It translates to CASNPTGQGYEKLFF. V is TRBV5-1 and J is TRBJ1-4; 8 nucleotides match TRBD1. After removal of 6 bases from V and 6 bases from J, the junction contained 10 bases not matched to a gene. Germline V gene lookup returns CDR1 SGHRS and CDR2 YFSETQ. This CDR3 region has 15 residues. Variable domain in full (rest from reference TRBV5-1 and TRBJ1-4): KAGVTQTPRYLIKTRGQQVTLSCSPISGHRSVSWYQQTPGQGLQFLFEYFSETQRNKGNFPGRFSGRQFSNSRSEMNVSTLELGDSALYLCASNPTGQGYEKLFFGSGTQLSVL.

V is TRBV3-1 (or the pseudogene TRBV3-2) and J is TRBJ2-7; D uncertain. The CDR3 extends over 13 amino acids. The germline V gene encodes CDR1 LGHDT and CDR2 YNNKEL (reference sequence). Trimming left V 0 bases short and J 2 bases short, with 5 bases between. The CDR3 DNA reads TGTGCCAGCAGCCAAGATACTACCTACGAGCAGTACTTC. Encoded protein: CASSQDTTYEQYF.

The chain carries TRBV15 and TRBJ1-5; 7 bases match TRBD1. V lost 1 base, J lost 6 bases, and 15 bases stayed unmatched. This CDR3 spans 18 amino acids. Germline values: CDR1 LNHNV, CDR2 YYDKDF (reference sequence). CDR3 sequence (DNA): TGTGCCACCAGCAGAGGTCCCCGGGGACAGTTTAACTTTCAGCCCCAGCATTTT. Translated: CATSRGPRGQFNFQPQHF.

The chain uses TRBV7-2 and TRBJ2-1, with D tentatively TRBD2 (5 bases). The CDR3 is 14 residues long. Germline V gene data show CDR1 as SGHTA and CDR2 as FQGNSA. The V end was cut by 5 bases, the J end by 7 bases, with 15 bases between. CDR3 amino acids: CASSPRGIGNEQFF. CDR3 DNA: TGTGCCAGCAGCCCCCGGGGAATTGGGAATGAGCAGTTCTTC.

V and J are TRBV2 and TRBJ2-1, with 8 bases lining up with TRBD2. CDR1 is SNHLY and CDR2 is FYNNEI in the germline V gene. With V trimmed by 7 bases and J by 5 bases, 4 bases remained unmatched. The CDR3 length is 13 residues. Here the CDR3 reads CASNLLADNEQFF. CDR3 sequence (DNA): TGTGCCAGCAACTTACTAGCGGACAATGAGCAGTTCTTC.

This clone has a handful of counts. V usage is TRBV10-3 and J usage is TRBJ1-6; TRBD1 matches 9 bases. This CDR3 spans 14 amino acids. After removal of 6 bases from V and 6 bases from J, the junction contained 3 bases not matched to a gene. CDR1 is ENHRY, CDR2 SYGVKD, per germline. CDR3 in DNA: TGTGCCATCAGCCGGGACAGGGTTAATTCACCCCTCCACTTT. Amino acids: CAISRDRVNSPLHF.

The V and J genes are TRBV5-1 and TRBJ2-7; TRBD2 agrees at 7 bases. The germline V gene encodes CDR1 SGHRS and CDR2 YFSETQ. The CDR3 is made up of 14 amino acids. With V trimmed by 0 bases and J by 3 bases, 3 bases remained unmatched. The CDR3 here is CASSLGSGIYEQYF. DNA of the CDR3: TGCGCCAGCAGCTTGGGGAGCGGGATCTACGAGCAGTACTTC. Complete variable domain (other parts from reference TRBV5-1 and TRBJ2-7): KAGVTQTPRYLIKTRGQQVTLSCSPISGHRSVSWYQQTPGQGLQFLFEYFSETQRNKGNFPGRFSGRQFSNSRSEMNVSTLELGDSALYLCASSLGSGIYEQYFGPGTRLTVT.

CDR3 DNA: TGTGCCAGCTCACCAGCGGCAGGGGGCTACTCTGGGGCCAACGTCCTGACTTTC. This translates into CASSPAAGGYSGANVLTF. The chain combines TRBV18 with TRBJ2-6, with 8 bases that match TRBD1. In germline, CDR1 is KGHSH, CDR2 LQKENI. The V and J ends lost 2 bases and 0 bases, in that order; junction bases with no gene match: 6. The CDR3 has 18 amino acids.

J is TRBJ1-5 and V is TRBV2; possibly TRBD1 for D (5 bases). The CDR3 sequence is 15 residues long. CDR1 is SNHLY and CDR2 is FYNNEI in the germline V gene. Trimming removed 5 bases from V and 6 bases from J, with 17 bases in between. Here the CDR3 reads CASSPPGELAQPQHF. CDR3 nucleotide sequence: TGTGCCAGCAGTCCCCCGGGGGAGTTAGCTCAGCCCCAGCATTTT.

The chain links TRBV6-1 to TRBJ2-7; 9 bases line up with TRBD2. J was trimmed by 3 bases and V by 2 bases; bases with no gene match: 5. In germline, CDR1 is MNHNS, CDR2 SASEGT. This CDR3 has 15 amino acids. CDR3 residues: CASSEWLAGNYEQYF. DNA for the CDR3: TGTGCCAGCAGTGAATGGCTAGCGGGGAACTACGAGCAGTACTTC.

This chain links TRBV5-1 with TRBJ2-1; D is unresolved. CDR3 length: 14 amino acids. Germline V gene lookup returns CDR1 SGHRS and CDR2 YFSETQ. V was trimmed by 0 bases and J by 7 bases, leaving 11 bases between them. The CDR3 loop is CASSLGSQLNEQFF. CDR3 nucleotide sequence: TGCGCCAGCAGCTTGGGGAGTCAGTTGAATGAGCAGTTCTTC. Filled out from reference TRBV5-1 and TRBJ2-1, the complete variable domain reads KAGVTQTPRYLIKTRGQQVTLSCSPISGHRSVSWYQQTPGQGLQFLFEYFSETQRNKGNFPGRFSGRQFSNSRSEMNVSTLELGDSALYLCASSLGSQLNEQFFGPGTRLTVL.

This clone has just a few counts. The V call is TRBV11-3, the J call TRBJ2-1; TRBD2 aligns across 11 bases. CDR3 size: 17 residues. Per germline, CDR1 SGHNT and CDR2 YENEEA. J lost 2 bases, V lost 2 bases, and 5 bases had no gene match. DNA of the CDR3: TGTGCCAGCAGCTTAACTGTACTAGCGGGGGCCTACAATGAGCAGTTCTTC. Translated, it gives CASSLTVLAGAYNEQFF.

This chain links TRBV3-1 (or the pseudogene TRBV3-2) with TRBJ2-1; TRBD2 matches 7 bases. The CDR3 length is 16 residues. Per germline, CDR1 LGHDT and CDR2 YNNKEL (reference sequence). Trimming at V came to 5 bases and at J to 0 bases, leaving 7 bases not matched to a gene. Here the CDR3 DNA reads TGTGCCAGCAGCACCCAGCGGGGTAGCTCCTACAATGAGCAGTTCTTC. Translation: CASSTQRGSSYNEQFF.

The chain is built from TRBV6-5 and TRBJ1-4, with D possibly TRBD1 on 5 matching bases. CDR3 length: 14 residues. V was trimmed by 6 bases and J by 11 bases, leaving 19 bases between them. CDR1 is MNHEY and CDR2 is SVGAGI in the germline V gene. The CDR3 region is CASSLAAGGGKLFF. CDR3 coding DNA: TGTGCCAGCAGCCTCGCGGCTGGGGGGGGGAAACTGTTTTTT.

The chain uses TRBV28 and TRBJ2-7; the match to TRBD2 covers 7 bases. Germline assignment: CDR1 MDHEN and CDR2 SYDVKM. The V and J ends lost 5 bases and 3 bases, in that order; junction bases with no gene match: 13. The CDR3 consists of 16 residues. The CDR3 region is CASSPREASGHYEQYF. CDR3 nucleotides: TGTGCCAGCAGTCCTAGGGAGGCTAGCGGCCACTACGAGCAGTACTTC.

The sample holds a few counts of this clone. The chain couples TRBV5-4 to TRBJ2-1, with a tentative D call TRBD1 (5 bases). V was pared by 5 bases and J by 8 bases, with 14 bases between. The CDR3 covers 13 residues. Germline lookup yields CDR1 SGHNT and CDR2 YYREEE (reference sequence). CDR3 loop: CASSVRGSDEQFF. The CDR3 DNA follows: TGTGCCAGCAGTGTTAGGGGATCAGATGAGCAGTTCTTC.

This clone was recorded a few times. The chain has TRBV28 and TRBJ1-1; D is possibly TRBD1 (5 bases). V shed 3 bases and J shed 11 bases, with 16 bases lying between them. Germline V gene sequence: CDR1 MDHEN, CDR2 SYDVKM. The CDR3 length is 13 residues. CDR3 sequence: CASSLQVPGDAFF. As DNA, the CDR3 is TGTGCCAGCAGTTTGCAGGTTCCGGGGGATGCTTTCTTT. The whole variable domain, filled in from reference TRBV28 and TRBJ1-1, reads DVKVTQSSRYLVKRTGEKVFLECVQDMDHENMFWYRQDPGLGLRLIYFSYDVKMKEKGDIPEGYSVSREKKERFSLILESASTNQTSMYLCASSLQVPGDAFFGQGTRLTVV.

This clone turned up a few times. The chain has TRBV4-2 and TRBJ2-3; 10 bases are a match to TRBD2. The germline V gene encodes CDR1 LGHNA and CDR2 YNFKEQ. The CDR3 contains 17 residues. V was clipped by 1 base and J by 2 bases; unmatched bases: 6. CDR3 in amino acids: CASSQVGLAGDTDTQYF. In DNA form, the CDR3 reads TGTGCCAGCAGCCAAGTTGGGCTAGCGGGGGACACAGATACGCAGTATTTT.

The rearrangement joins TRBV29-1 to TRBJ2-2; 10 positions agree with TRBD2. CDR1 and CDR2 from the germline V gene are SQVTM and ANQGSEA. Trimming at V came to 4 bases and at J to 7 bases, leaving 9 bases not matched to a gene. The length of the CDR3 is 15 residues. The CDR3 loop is CSVGEAGGPDGELFF. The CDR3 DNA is TGCAGCGTTGGGGAAGCGGGAGGGCCGGACGGGGAGCTGTTTTTT.

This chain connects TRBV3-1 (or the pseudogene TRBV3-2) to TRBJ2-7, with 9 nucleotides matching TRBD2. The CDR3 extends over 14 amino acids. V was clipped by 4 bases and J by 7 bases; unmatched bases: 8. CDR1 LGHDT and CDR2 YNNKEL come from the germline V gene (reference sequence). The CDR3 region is CASSPGLADFEQYF. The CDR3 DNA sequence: TGTGCCAGCAGCCCGGGACTAGCAGACTTTGAGCAGTACTTC.

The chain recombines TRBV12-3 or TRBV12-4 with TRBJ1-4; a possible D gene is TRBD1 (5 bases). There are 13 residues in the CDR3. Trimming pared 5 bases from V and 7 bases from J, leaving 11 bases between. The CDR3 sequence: CASSRGPGEKLFF. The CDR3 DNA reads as TGTGCCAGCAGTAGGGGCCCCGGTGAAAAACTGTTTTTT.

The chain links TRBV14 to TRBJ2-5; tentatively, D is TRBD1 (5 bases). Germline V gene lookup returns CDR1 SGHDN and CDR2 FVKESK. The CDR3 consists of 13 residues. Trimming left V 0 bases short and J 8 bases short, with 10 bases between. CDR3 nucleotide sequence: TGTGCCAGCAGCCAAGATTTTCAGGGAACCCAGTACTTC. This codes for CASSQDFQGTQYF.

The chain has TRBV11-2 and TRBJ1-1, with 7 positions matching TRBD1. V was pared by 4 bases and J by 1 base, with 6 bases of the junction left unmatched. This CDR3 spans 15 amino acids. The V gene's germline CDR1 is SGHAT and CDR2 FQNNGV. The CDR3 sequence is CASSYREGANTEAFF. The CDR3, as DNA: TGTGCCAGCAGCTACCGGGAGGGGGCGAACACTGAAGCTTTCTTT. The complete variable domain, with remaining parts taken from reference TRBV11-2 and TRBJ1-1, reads EAGVAQSPRYKIIEKRQSVAFWCNPISGHATLYWYQQILGQGPKLLIQFQNNGVVDDSQLPKDRFSAERLKGVDSTLKIQPAKLEDSAVYLCASSYREGANTEAFFGQGTRLTVV.

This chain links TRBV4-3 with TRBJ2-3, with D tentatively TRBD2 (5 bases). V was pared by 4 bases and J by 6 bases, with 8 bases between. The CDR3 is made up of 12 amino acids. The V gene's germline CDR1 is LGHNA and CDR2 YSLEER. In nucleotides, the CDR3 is TGCGCCAGCAGCCCCGGCGGGGATACGCAGTATTTT. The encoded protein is CASSPGGDTQYF.